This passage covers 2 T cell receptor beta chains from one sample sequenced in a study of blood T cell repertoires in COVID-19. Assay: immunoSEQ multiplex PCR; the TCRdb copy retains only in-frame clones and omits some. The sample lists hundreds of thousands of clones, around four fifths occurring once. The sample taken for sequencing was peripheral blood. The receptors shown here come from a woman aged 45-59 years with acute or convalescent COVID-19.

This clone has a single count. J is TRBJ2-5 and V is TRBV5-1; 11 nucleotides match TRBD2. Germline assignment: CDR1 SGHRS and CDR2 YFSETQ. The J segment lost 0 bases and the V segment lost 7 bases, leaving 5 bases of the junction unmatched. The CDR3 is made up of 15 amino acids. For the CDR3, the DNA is TGCGCCAGCCGAAGACTAGCGGGGTACCAAGAGACCCAGTACTTC. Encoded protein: CASRRLAGYQETQYF.

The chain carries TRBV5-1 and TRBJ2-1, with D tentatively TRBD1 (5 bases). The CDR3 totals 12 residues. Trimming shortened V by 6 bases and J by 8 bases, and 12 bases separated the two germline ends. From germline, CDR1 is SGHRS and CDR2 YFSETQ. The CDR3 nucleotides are TGCGCCAGCAACCTGCAGGGCGATGAGCAGTTCTTC. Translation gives CASNLQGDEQFF.